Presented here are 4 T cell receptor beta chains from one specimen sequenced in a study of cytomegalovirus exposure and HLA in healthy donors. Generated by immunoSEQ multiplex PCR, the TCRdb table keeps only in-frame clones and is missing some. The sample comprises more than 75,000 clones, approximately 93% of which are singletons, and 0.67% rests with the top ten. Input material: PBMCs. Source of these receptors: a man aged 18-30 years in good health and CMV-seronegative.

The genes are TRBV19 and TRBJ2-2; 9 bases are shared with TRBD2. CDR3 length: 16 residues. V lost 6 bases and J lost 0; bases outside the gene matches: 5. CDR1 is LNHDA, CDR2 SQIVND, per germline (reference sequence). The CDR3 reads CASRNSGGSNTGELFF. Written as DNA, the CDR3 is TGTGCCAGTAGAAATAGCGGGGGCTCGAACACCGGGGAGCTGTTTTTT.

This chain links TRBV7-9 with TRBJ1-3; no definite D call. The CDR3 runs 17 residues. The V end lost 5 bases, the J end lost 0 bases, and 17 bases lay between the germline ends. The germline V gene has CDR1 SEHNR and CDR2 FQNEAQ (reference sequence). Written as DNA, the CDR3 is TGTGCCAGCAGCCCCCCCAGGCAGACGCCCTCTGGAAACACCATATATTTT. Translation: CASSPPRQTPSGNTIYF.

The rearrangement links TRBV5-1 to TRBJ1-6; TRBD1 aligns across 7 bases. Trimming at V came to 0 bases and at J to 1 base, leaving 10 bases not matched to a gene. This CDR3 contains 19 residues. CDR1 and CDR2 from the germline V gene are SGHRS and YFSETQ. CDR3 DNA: TGCGCCAGCAGCTTGGGTCAGGGGGTTGGAAGATCCTATAATTCACCCCTCCACTTT. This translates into CASSLGQGVGRSYNSPLHF.

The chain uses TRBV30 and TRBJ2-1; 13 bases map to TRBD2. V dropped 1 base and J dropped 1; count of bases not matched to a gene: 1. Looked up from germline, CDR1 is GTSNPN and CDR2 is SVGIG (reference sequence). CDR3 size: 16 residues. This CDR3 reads CAWSAGLAGSYNEQFF. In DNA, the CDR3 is TGTGCCTGGAGTGCGGGACTAGCGGGATCCTACAATGAGCAGTTCTTC.